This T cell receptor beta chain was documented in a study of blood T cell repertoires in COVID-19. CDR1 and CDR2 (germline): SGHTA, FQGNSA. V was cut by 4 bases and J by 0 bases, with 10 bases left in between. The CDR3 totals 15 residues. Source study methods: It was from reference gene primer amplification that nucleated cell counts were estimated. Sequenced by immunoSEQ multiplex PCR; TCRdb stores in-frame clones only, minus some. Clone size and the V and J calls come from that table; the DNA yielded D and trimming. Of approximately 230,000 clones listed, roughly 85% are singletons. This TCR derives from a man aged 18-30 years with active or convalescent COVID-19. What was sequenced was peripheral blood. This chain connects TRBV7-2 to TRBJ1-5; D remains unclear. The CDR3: CASSSNSYSNQPQHF. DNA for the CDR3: TGTGCCAGCAGCTCGAACAGTTATAGCAATCAGCCCCAGCATTTT.